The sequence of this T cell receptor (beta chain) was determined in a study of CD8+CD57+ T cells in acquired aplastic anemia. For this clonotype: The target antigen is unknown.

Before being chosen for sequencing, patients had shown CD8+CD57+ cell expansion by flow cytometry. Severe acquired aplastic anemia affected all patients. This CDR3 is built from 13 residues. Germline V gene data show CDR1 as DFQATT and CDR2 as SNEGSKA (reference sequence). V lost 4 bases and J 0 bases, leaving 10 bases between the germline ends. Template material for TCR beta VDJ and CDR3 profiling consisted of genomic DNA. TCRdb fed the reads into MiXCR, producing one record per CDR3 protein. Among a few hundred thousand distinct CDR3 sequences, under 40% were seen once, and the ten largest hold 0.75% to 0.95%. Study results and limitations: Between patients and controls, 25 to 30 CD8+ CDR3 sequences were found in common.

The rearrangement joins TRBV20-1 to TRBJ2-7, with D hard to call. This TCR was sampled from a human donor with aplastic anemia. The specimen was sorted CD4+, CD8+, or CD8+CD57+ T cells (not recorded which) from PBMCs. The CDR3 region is CSATDIYSYEQYF. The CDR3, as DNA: TGCAGTGCTACCGACATATACTCCTACGAGCAGTACTTC.